These T cell receptor beta chains were read from a single sample in a study of response to subunit inactivated influenza vaccine. Each CDR3 protein gets one entry after TCRdb re-called the RT-PCR reads with MiXCR. There are roughly 620,000 distinct CDR3 sequences in the sample; approximately 10% occur only once, and 9.5% to 12% lies in the top ten. The sample was also linked to a second study, of T cells expressing NK-cell markers.

The specimen comprised PBMCs from blood, sampled on the day of vaccination. These receptors were obtained from a man in his forties or fifties who received an inactivated influenza vaccine. Each CDR3 is given with its conserved first and last residue. A D gene is named only where the DNA matches it firmly. Clone size, where shown, is once, few, many, or a class for clones that have expanded.

v_call,clone_size,j_call,cdr3_length,d_call,cdr3_aa,cdr3_nt
TRBV9,-,TRBJ2-3,14,-,CASSALTSTDTQYF,TGTGCCAGCAGCGCCCTGACTAGCACAGATACGCAGTATTTT
TRBV20-1,few,TRBJ2-7,14,-,CSAGKPGPSYEQYF,TGCAGTGCTGGTAAACCGGGACCTTCCTACGAGCAGTACTTC
TRBV5-1,many,TRBJ1-6,15,TRBD1,CASSVGGTGGEFIHF,TGCGCCAGCAGCGTGGGCGGGACAGGGGGCGAATTTATCCACTTT
TRBV7-2,many,TRBJ2-1,12,-,CASSFDRNEQFF,TGTGCCAGCAGCTTTGACAGGAATGAGCAGTTCTTC
TRBV10-3,-,TRBJ2-7,14,TRBD1,CAISRDRGPNEQYF,TGTGCCATCAGTAGGGACAGGGGGCCCAACGAGCAGTACTTC
TRBV10-3,-,TRBJ2-6,15,-,CAISEGGLGANVLTF,TGTGCCATCAGTGAGGGGGGACTTGGGGCCAACGTCCTGACTTTC
TRBV12-3/TRBV12-4,few,TRBJ1-4,14,TRBD1,CASSKGQGYEKLFF,TGTGCCAGCAGCAAGGGACAGGGATACGAAAAACTGTTTTTT
TRBV4-1,-,TRBJ2-3,13,-,CASSQGNPDTQYF,TGCGCCAGCAGCCAAGGAAATCCAGATACGCAGTATTTT
TRBV14,few,TRBJ2-1,16,-,CASSPPMGIPYNEQFF,TGTGCCAGCAGCCCACCCATGGGTATCCCCTACAATGAGCAGTTCTTC
TRBV2,-,TRBJ2-1,15,TRBD2,CASRKGLAAYNEQFF,TGTGCCAGCAGGAAGGGACTAGCAGCTTACAATGAGCAGTTCTTC
TRBV6-1,-,TRBJ1-4,15,-,CASSKGLLGSEKLFF,TGTGCCAGCAGCAAGGGTCTCTTGGGTAGTGAAAAACTGTTTTTT
TRBV20-1,-,TRBJ2-7,10,-,CSAREHEQYF,TGCAGTGCTAGAGAACACGAGCAGTACTTC
TRBV6-5,few,TRBJ1-1,14,-,CASSYSGGGTEAFF,TGTGCCAGCAGTTACTCAGGTGGAGGCACTGAAGCTTTCTTT
TRBV5-8,-,TRBJ2-3,15,TRBD2,CASSLAAGATDTQYF,TGTGCCAGCAGCTTGGCAGCGGGGGCCACAGATACGCAGTATTTT
TRBV11-2,many,TRBJ1-2,14,-,CASSSYRVGYGYTF,TGTGCCAGCAGCTCTTACAGGGTTGGCTATGGCTACACCTTC
TRBV5-1,few,TRBJ2-3,17,TRBD2,CASSPGLAGGFADTQYF,TGCGCCAGCAGCCCCGGACTAGCGGGAGGTTTCGCAGATACGCAGTATTTT
TRBV18,-,TRBJ2-1,14,-,CASSPGLATVEQFF,TGTGCCAGCTCACCGGGGCTCGCTACAGTTGAGCAGTTCTTC
TRBV28,few,TRBJ1-2,14,-,CASSSRGRLEGYTF,TGTGCCAGCAGTTCCCGGGGCCGGTTGGAGGGCTACACCTTC
TRBV20-1,-,TRBJ2-1,14,TRBD1,CSARTGTGNNEQFF,TGCAGTGCTAGAACCGGGACAGGGAACAATGAGCAGTTCTTC
TRBV12-3/TRBV12-4,-,TRBJ2-2,15,TRBD2,CASSGLAGGVGELFF,TGTGCCAGCAGTGGACTAGCGGGGGGCGTCGGGGAGCTGTTTTTT
TRBV9,few,TRBJ2-7,14,-,CASTIGASSYEQYF,TGTGCCAGCACGATAGGGGCCAGCTCCTACGAGCAGTACTTC
TRBV5-1,-,TRBJ2-1,16,TRBD1,CASSLSLTGGRNEQFF,TGCGCCAGCAGCTTGTCCCTCACAGGGGGTAGGAATGAGCAGTTCTTC
TRBV9,-,TRBJ2-3,15,-,CASSVTGAGTDTQYF,TGTGCCAGCAGCGTAACGGGAGCGGGCACAGATACGCAGTATTTT
TRBV12-3/TRBV12-4,many,TRBJ2-2,14,TRBD1,CASRTGTVSGELFF,TGTGCCAGCAGGACCGGGACAGTTAGCGGGGAGCTGTTTTTT
TRBV6-1,-,TRBJ2-2,13,-,CASRDNGAGELFF,TGTGCCAGCAGGGACAATGGGGCCGGGGAGCTGTTTTTT
TRBV24-1,-,TRBJ2-2,15,-,CATSAAGRNTGELFF,TGTGCCACCAGTGCGGCAGGGAGGAACACCGGGGAGCTGTTTTTT
TRBV6-1,many,TRBJ1-1,13,-,CASSRTGNTEAFF,TGTGCCAGCAGTCGAACAGGGAACACTGAAGCTTTCTTT
TRBV4-3,-,TRBJ1-5,17,TRBD1,CASSQERTQGGGQPQHF,TGCGCCAGCAGCCAAGAAAGAACGCAGGGGGGTGGTCAGCCCCAGCATTTT
TRBV10-3,few,TRBJ2-1,14,-,CATIQGTSYNEQFF,TGTGCCACCATACAGGGCACCTCCTACAATGAGCAGTTCTTC
TRBV28,few,TRBJ2-3,17,TRBD1,CASSLLPGTGSTDTQYF,TGTGCCAGCAGTTTACTCCCCGGGACAGGGTCCACAGATACGCAGTATTTT
TRBV18,-,TRBJ2-7,14,-,CASSPREGTYEQYF,TGTGCCAGCTCACCACGCGAGGGCACCTACGAGCAGTACTTC
TRBV12-3/TRBV12-4,-,TRBJ1-3,17,-,CASSLALVGPWGNTIYF,TGTGCCAGCAGTTTAGCGCTTGTGGGCCCCTGGGGAAACACCATATATTTT
TRBV7-2,few,TRBJ1-6,15,TRBD1,CASSLSGQGNSPLHF,TGTGCCAGCAGCTTATCCGGACAGGGGAATTCACCCCTCCACTTT
TRBV15,-,TRBJ2-4,14,TRBD1,CATSSSGGLIIQYF,TGTGCCACCAGCTCGTCAGGGGGCTTGATCATTCAGTACTTC
TRBV4-3,few,TRBJ2-1,20,TRBD2,CASSQDLFRTSGRSAHEQFF,TGCGCCAGCAGCCAAGATTTGTTCCGGACTAGCGGGAGGAGTGCTCATGAGCAGTTCTTC
TRBV29-1,-,TRBJ2-5,10,-,CSVKRETQYF,TGCAGCGTAAAAAGGGAGACCCAGTACTTC
TRBV28,few,TRBJ1-1,12,-,CASSTGLAEAFF,TGTGCCAGCAGTACGGGACTCGCCGAAGCTTTCTTT
TRBV20-1,few,TRBJ2-7,14,-,CSASSARSSYEQYF,TGCAGTGCTTCTAGCGCGAGAAGCTCCTACGAGCAGTACTTC
TRBV5-1,-,TRBJ2-2,16,TRBD1,CASSLADRGYTGELFF,TGCGCCAGCAGCTTGGCGGACAGGGGGTACACCGGGGAGCTGTTTTTT
TRBV7-7,-,TRBJ2-5,14,-,CASSLRRIQETQYF,TGTGCTAGCAGCTTACGGCGAATTCAAGAGACCCAGTACTTC
TRBV5-1,-,TRBJ1-2,14,TRBD1,CASSVDRGDDGYTF,TGCGCCAGCAGCGTGGACAGGGGGGACGACGGCTACACCTTC
TRBV7-2,-,TRBJ2-5,14,-,CASSLQGSGETQYF,TGTGCCAGCAGCTTACAGGGGTCTGGAGAGACCCAGTACTTC
TRBV20-1,few,TRBJ2-6,13,-,CSARNPGANVLTF,TGCAGTGCTAGAAATCCTGGGGCCAACGTCCTGACTTTC